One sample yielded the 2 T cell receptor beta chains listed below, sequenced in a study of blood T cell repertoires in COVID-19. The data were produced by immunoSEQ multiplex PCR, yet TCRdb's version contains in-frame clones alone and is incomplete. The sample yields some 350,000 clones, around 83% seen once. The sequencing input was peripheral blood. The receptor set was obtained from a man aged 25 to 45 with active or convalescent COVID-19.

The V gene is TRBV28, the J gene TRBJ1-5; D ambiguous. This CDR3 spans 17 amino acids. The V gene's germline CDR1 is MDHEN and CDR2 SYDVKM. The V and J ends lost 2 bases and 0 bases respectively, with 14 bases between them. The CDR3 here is CASSLIDGVYSNQPQHF. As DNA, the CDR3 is TGTGCCAGCAGTTTAATCGACGGAGTTTATAGCAATCAGCCCCAGCATTTT.

The DNA for the CDR3 is TGTGCCAGCAGCCCCGCGAGCGGGGTAACCTACGAGCAGTACTTC. This encodes CASSPASGVTYEQYF. The V gene is TRBV28, the J gene TRBJ2-7; 7 positions agree with TRBD2. The CDR3 spans 15 residues. The ends lost 6 bases at V and 2 bases at J; junction bases unmatched: 10. Germline values: CDR1 MDHEN, CDR2 SYDVKM.